A few counts support the clone carrying this T cell receptor (beta chain). Its antigen is not known. TCRdb called the 5' RACE reads again in MiXCR, with one record for every CDR3 protein. The repertoire consists of approximately 350,000 distinct CDR3 sequences, with under 15% occurring once and the leading ten covering approximately 0.99%. The record originates from a study of CD8 T cells in ankylosing spondylitis. Study-wide points: The study looked at matched synovial fluid samples from ankylosing spondylitis patients. Disease-linked clones were reported to be significantly enriched there. Earlier literature documents some of the motif variants in reactive arthritis synovial fluid and blood.

Specimen: blood, either unsorted or a sorted T cell fraction (not recorded which). The TCR comes from a male donor with ankylosing spondylitis or in good health (not recorded which).

CDR3 sequence reads: CSAREGPTYGYTF. Written as DNA, the CDR3 is TGCAGTGCTAGGGAGGGTCCAACCTATGGCTACACCTTC. The chain carries TRBV20-1 and TRBJ1-2; D is unresolved. CDR3 length equals 13 residues. Germline V CDR1 and CDR2: DFQATT, SNEGSKA (reference sequence). V lost 3 bases to trimming and J lost 4 bases, with 12 bases between them.